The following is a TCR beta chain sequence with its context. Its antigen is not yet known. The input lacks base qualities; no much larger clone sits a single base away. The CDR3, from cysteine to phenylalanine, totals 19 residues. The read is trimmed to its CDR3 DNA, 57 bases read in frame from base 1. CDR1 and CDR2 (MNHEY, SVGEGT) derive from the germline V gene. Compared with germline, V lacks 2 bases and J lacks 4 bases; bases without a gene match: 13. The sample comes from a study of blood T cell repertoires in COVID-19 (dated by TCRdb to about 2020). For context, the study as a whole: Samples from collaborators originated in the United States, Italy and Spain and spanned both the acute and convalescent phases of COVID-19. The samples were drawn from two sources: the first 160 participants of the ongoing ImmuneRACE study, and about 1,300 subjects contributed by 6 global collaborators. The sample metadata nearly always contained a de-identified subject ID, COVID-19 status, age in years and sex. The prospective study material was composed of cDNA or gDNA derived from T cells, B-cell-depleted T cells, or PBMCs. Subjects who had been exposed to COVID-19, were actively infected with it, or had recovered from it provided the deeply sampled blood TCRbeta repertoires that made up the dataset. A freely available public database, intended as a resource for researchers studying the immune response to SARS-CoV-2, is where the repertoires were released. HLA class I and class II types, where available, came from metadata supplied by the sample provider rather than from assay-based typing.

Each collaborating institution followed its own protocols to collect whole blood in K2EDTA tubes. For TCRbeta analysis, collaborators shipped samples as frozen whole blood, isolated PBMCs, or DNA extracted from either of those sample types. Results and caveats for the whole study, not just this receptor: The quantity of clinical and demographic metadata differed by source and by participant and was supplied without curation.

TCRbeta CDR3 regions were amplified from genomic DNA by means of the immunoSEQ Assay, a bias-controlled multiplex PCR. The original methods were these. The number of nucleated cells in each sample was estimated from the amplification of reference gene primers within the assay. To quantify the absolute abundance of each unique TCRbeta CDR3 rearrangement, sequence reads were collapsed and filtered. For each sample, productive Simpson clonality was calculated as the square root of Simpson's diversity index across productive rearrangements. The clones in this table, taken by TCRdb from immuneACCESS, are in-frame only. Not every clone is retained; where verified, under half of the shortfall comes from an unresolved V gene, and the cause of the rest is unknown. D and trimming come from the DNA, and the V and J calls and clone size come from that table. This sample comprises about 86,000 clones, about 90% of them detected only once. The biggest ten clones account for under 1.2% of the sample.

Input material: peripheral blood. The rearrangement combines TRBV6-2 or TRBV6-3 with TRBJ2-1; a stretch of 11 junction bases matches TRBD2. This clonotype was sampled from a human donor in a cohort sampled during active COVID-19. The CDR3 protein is CASSYTLSRSGGVYNEQFF. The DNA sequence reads TGTGCCAGCAGTTACACCTTGTCCCGTAGCGGGGGGGTTTACAATGAGCAGTTCTTC.